This entry features one T cell receptor beta chain sequence. This sample is part of a study of technical replicates of blood from a handful of donors. Produced via immunoSEQ multiplex PCR; TCRdb's table is partial and in-frame only. The data contain about 68,000 clones, 95% to 97% of them singletons. The CDR3 spans 17 residues. Germline V gives CDR1 SGDLS, CDR2 YYNGEE. V was trimmed by 0 bases and J by 3 bases, leaving 16 bases between them. The chain links TRBV9 to TRBJ2-1; D gene ambiguous. Specimen: T cells isolated from PBMCs. The clonotype originates from a human donor in good health. CDR3 coding DNA: TGTGCCAGCAGCGTAGAGGAAGCGTACACCTTCTACAATGAGCAGTTCTTC. It codes for CASSVEEAYTFYNEQFF.